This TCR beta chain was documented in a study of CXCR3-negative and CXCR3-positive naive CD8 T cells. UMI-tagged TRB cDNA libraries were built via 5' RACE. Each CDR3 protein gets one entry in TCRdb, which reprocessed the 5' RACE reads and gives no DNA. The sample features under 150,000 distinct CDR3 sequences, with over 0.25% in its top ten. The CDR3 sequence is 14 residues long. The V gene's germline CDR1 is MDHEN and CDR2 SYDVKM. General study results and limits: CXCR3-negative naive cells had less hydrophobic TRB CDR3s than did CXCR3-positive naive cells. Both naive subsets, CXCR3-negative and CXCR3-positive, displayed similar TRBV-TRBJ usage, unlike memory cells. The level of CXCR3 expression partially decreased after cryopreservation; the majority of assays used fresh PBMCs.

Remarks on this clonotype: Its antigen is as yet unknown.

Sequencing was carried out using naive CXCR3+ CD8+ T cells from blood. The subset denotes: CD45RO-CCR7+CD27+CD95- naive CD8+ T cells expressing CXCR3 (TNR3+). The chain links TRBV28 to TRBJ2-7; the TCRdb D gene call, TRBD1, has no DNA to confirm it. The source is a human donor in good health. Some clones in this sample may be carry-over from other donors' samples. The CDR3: CASSYRGAKNEQYF.